The 19 T cell receptor beta chains in this list originate from one sample, sequenced in a study of Graves' ophthalmopathy and Graves' hyperthyroidism. RNA transcripts were the template, and TCR beta CDR3 regions were amplified from them. First-round RT-PCR used HTBI primers; second-round multiplex PCR followed. Using its own MiXCR run on the multiplex PCR reads, TCRdb lists one record per CDR3 protein. The top ten clones hold about 4.2% of a sample with about 590,000 distinct CDR3 sequences, about 40% of them seen once. Sequences were obtained from peripheral blood or thyroid tissue (not recorded which). The source of these receptors is an adult man with Graves' hyperthyroidism.

This clonotype appeared many times. The rearrangement joins TRBV11-2 to TRBJ2-7; 8 bases agree with TRBD2. Unmatched junction bases numbered 12, after V lost 3 bases and J lost 2 bases. The CDR3 is made up of 17 amino acids. Germline assignment: CDR1 SGHAT and CDR2 FQNNGV. The DNA for the CDR3 is TGTGCCAGCAGCTTCCCCCTTGGCGGGAGGAGCCCCTACGAGCAGTACTTC. Its translation is CASSFPLGGRSPYEQYF.

This clonotype was observed a handful of times. V gene TRBV2 combines with J gene TRBJ2-7, with D possibly TRBD1 on 5 matching bases. Germline V gene data show CDR1 as SNHLY and CDR2 as FYNNEI. V lost 5 bases to trimming and J lost 10 bases, with 18 bases between them. The CDR3 extends over 13 amino acids. The CDR3 DNA follows: TGTGCCAGCAGTTTATTTGGACATCAAAGTCAGTACTTC. Amino acids: CASSLFGHQSQYF. Based on the CDR3 plus reference TRBV2 and TRBJ2-7, the full variable domain is EPEVTQTPSHQVTQMGQEVILRCVPISNHLYFYWYRQILGQKVEFLVSFYNNEISEKSEIFDDQFSVERPDGSNFTLKIRSTKLEDSAMYFCASSLFGHQSQYFGPGTRLTVT.

The rearrangement joins TRBV10-3 to TRBJ1-4; D not resolved. Germline values: CDR1 ENHRY, CDR2 SYGVKD. This CDR3 has 15 amino acids. V was trimmed by 8 bases and J by 7 bases, leaving 20 bases between them. The CDR3 loop is CAIGERTKPPEKLFF. The CDR3 region has the DNA TGTGCCATCGGCGAACGAACGAAACCCCCTGAAAAACTGTTTTTT.

The chain links TRBV6-5 to TRBJ2-2; 7 positions agree with TRBD1. Germline V gene data show CDR1 as MNHEY and CDR2 as SVGAGI. V lost 10 bases and J lost 3; bases outside the gene matches: 5. The CDR3 is 13 amino acids. CDR3 sequence reads: CATATGDTGELFF. The CDR3 region has the DNA TGTGCCACCGCCACAGGGGACACCGGGGAGCTGTTTTTT.

This chain links TRBV2 with TRBJ1-3; 7 nucleotides match TRBD1. The CDR3 loop spans 15 amino acids. Trimming at V came to 8 bases and at J to 8 bases, leaving 15 bases not matched to a gene. Germline assignment: CDR1 SNHLY and CDR2 FYNNEI. CDR3 nucleotides: TGTGCCAGCGCAGGGGGACCCTTTGGCGGCTACACCATATATTTT. Protein product: CASAGGPFGGYTIYF. The variable domain in full, completed from reference TRBV2 and TRBJ1-3, reads EPEVTQTPSHQVTQMGQEVILRCVPISNHLYFYWYRQILGQKVEFLVSFYNNEISEKSEIFDDQFSVERPDGSNFTLKIRSTKLEDSAMYFCASAGGPFGGYTIYFGEGSWLTVV.

The rearrangement links TRBV29-1 to TRBJ1-2, with TRBD1 identical over 7 bases. The CDR3 sequence is 13 residues long. Trimming took 4 bases from V and 7 from J; bases not matched to a gene: 9. Germline V CDR1 and CDR2: SQVTM, ANQGSEA. The CDR3 coding sequence is TGCAGCGTTGCGGTAGGGGGCATGCGTGGCTACACCTTC. This gives the protein CSVAVGGMRGYTF.

The V call is TRBV5-4, the J call TRBJ2-7; TRBD2 matches 11 bases. CDR1 SGHNT and CDR2 YYREEE come from the germline V gene (reference sequence). The CDR3 spans 15 residues. V shed 4 bases, J shed 9 bases, and the junction held 12 bases outside the gene matches. CDR3 DNA sequence: TGTGCCAGCAGCCTTAGCGGGGGGGCACAAGATACGCAGTACTTC. Translating it yields CASSLSGGAQDTQYF.

With regard to this clonotype: Possible read error: a much larger clone is one base away. V usage is TRBV27 and J usage is TRBJ1-2; D is ambiguous. CDR3 length equals 14 residues. Germline V gene lookup returns CDR1 MNHEY and CDR2 SMNVEV (reference sequence). The CDR3 here is CASSYIGGLGGCTF. CDR3 coding DNA: TGTGCCAGCAGTTATATCGGAGGATTGGGAGGCTGCACCTTC.

This chain joins TRBV20-1 and TRBJ2-7; perhaps TRBD2 as D (5 bases). Germline V lookup: CDR1 DFQATT, CDR2 SNEGSKA (reference sequence). The CDR3 is made up of 16 amino acids. V shed 4 bases and J shed 0 bases, with 19 bases lying between them. For the CDR3, the DNA is TGCAGTGCTACTCCTCCTTATGGGAGCGGCTCCTACGAGCAGTACTTC. It codes for CSATPPYGSGSYEQYF.

In its sample, this clonotype was seen many times. This chain connects TRBV11-3 to TRBJ1-5, with a tentative D call TRBD1 (6 bases). Trimming removed 0 bases from V and 6 bases from J, with 12 bases in between. This CDR3 spans 15 amino acids. CDR1 SGHNT and CDR2 YENEEA come from the germline V gene. The CDR3: CASSLDPGGAQPQHF. The DNA for the CDR3 is TGTGCCAGCAGCTTAGATCCGGGGGGCGCTCAGCCCCAGCATTTT. Supplemented by reference TRBV11-3 and TRBJ1-5, the full variable domain reads EAGVVQSPRYKIIEKKQPVAFWCNPISGHNTLYWYLQNLGQGPELLIRYENEEAVDDSQLPKDRFSAERLKGVDSTLKIQPAELGDSAVYLCASSLDPGGAQPQHFGDGTRLSIL.

CDR3 sequence: CAWSLGVVYGYTF. The CDR3 DNA follows: TGTGCCTGGAGTCTAGGGGTTGTCTATGGCTACACCTTC. The genes are TRBV30 and TRBJ1-2, with D tentatively TRBD1 (5 bases). The length of the CDR3 is 13 residues. Trimming took off 2 bases at V and 4 bases at J, with 11 bases between the two ends. Looked up from germline, CDR1 is GTSNPN and CDR2 is SVGIG (reference sequence).

Note on this clonotype: This could be a read error, since a much larger clone is one nucleotide away. This chain uses TRBV2 with TRBJ1-1, with a tentative D call TRBD1 (5 bases). The germline V gene encodes CDR1 SNHLY and CDR2 FYNNEI. The V end was cut by 6 bases, the J end by 1 base, with 15 bases between. The CDR3 contains 15 residues. The CDR3 reads CASRVRQMGNTEAFF. The CDR3 DNA reads as TGTGCCAGCAGGGTCAGACAGATGGGGAACACTGAAGCTTTCTTT.

Comments on this clonotype: Germline is not matched at one junction end, which may reflect a read error. This sequence joins TRBV9 and TRBJ1-3; perhaps TRBD1 as D (6 bases). From germline, CDR1 is SGDLS and CDR2 YYNGEE. The CDR3 has 15 residues. The CDR3 DNA follows: TGTGCCAACAGCGTAGGGGGGACCTCTGGAAACACCATATATTTT. This translates into CANSVGGTSGNTIYF.

V and J are TRBV29-1 and TRBJ2-7; 12 nucleotides match TRBD1. V shed 8 bases and J 5 bases; nucleotides not matched to a gene: 13. The CDR3 runs to 15 residues. Germline CDR1 and CDR2: SQVTM and ANQGSEA. The CDR3 DNA sequence: TGCAGCTACCTCCGTCCTGGGACAGGGGGCCACGAGCAGTACTTC. Its translation: CSYLRPGTGGHEQYF.

This clonotype was counted many times. The chain carries TRBV29-1 and TRBJ2-5; the match to TRBD2 covers 10 bases. The CDR3 has 16 amino acids. V lost 8 bases to trimming and J lost 1 base; unmatched junction nucleotides: 13. Germline V gives CDR1 SQVTM, CDR2 ANQGSEA. The CDR3 region is CSPRVVIAGGQETQYF. The CDR3 region has the DNA TGCAGCCCCCGCGTGGTGATAGCGGGGGGCCAAGAGACCCAGTACTTC. The variable domain in full, with the rest retrieved from reference TRBV29-1 and TRBJ2-5, is SAVISQKPSRDICQRGTSLTIQCQVDSQVTMMFWYRQQPGQSLTLIATANQGSEATYESGFVIDKFPISRPNLTFSTLTVSNMSPEDSSIYLCSPRVVIAGGQETQYFGPGTRLLVL.

The chain links TRBV14 to TRBJ2-3, with 8 bases matching TRBD2. The germline gives CDR1 SGHDN, CDR2 FVKESK. This CDR3 contains 17 residues. Trimming cost V 0 bases and J 0 bases; bases outside gene matches: 5. The CDR3 nucleotides read TGTGCCAGCAGCCAAGACATAGCGGGGACTAGCACAGATACGCAGTATTTT. As protein: CASSQDIAGTSTDTQYF.

This clonotype was counted many times. This sequence joins TRBV19 and TRBJ1-2; D may be TRBD1 (6 bases). V was shortened by 5 bases and J by 5 bases, with 24 bases between the two germline ends. The CDR3 is 17 amino acids. CDR1 is LNHDA and CDR2 is SQIVND in the germline V gene (reference sequence). CDR3 amino acids: CASSPDSNGGVWYGYTF. The CDR3, as DNA: TGTGCCAGTAGTCCCGATAGTAATGGGGGCGTCTGGTATGGCTACACCTTC.

This clonotype came up a few times. The rearrangement joins TRBV5-5 to TRBJ2-2; no definite D call. CDR3 size: 16 residues. Trimming left V 4 bases short and J 2 bases short, with 15 bases between. In germline, CDR1 is SGHKS, CDR2 YYEKEE (reference sequence). Written as DNA, the CDR3 is TGTGCCAGCAGCCAATCAATTGCGGCCAACACCGGGGAGCTGTTTTTT. Protein: CASSQSIAANTGELFF.

The chain is built from TRBV2 and TRBJ2-3, with a weak D call TRBD2 (5 bases). V lost 4 bases and J 1 base, leaving 12 bases between the germline ends. There are 15 residues in the CDR3. From germline, CDR1 is SNHLY and CDR2 FYNNEI. CDR3 sequence reads: CASSGPSRGTDTQYF. In DNA form, the CDR3 reads TGTGCCAGCAGTGGTCCTTCGAGGGGCACAGATACGCAGTATTTT. The entire variable domain, with the rest obtained from reference TRBV2 and TRBJ2-3, is as follows: EPEVTQTPSHQVTQMGQEVILRCVPISNHLYFYWYRQILGQKVEFLVSFYNNEISEKSEIFDDQFSVERPDGSNFTLKIRSTKLEDSAMYFCASSGPSRGTDTQYFGPGTRLTVL.